These 30 T cell receptor beta chains were all obtained from the same sample, sequenced in a study of cytomegalovirus exposure and HLA in healthy donors. Primers for the PCR totalled 60 Vbeta and 13 Jbeta. Generated by immunoSEQ multiplex PCR, the TCRdb table keeps only in-frame clones and is missing some. The sample lists tens of thousands of clones, roughly 60% occurring once. Sample: PBMCs. These receptors came from a human donor in good health.

This clone was seen once. The chain uses TRBV7-3 and TRBJ1-6, with 7 bases aligning to TRBD1. There are 14 residues in the CDR3. J lost 6 bases, V lost 5 bases, and 4 bases had no gene match. Germline V gives CDR1 SGHTA, CDR2 FQGTGA. The CDR3 nucleotides read TGTGCCAGCAGCCCAGGGGGTAGTAATTCACCCCTCCACTTT. Translating it yields CASSPGGSNSPLHF.

The rearrangement uses TRBV21-1 and TRBJ2-4; the table assigns TRBD2, which was not confirmed against the DNA. TRBV21-1 is a pseudogene locus. The CDR3 is made up of 14 amino acids. The CDR3 DNA follows: TGTGCCAGCAGACTAGCGGGGGGCTCGTACATTCAGTACTTC. Encoded protein: CASRLAGGSYIQYF.

This clone was counted between two and nine times. The chain uses TRBV27 and TRBJ1-4; D unresolved. The V gene's germline CDR1 is MNHEY and CDR2 SMNVEV (reference sequence). The CDR3 extends over 16 amino acids. V lost 4 bases and J lost 3, with 15 bases in between. CDR3 loop: CASSSTIGRPNEKLFF. Here the CDR3 DNA reads TGTGCCAGCAGTTCAACAATAGGCAGGCCTAATGAAAAACTGTTTTTT. The full variable domain, with the rest looked up from reference TRBV27 and TRBJ1-4, is EAQVTQNPRYLITVTGKKLTVTCSQNMNHEYMSWYRQDPGLGLRQIYYSMNVEVTDKGDVPEGYKVSRKEKRNFPLILESPSPNQTSLYFCASSSTIGRPNEKLFFGSGTQLSVL.

The table lists this clone with a few counts. This rearrangement joins TRBV5-1 to TRBJ2-7, with a weak D call TRBD2 (5 bases). The V end was cut by 5 bases, the J end by 1 base, with 13 bases between. CDR3 length: 14 residues. The V gene's germline CDR1 is SGHRS and CDR2 YFSETQ. CDR3 in amino acids: CASRDIRGSYEQYF. The CDR3 bases are TGCGCCAGCAGGGATATCCGGGGTTCCTACGAGCAGTACTTC.

CDR3 loop: CASSLSGLSSGNTIYF. The CDR3 nucleotides are TGCGCCAGCAGCTTAAGTGGGCTAAGCTCTGGAAACACCATATATTTT. The gene calls are TRBV5-1 and TRBJ1-3; D is ambiguous. V was pared by 2 bases and J by 0 bases, with 12 bases between. CDR1 SGHRS and CDR2 YFSETQ come from the germline V gene. This CDR3 is 16 amino acids long. The full variable domain, its missing parts supplied by reference TRBV5-1 and TRBJ1-3, is KAGVTQTPRYLIKTRGQQVTLSCSPISGHRSVSWYQQTPGQGLQFLFEYFSETQRNKGNFPGRFSGRQFSNSRSEMNVSTLELGDSALYLCASSLSGLSSGNTIYFGEGSWLTVV.

The rearrangement joins TRBV9 to TRBJ2-3; 13 bases line up with TRBD2. The J segment lost 5 bases and the V segment lost 3 bases, leaving 6 bases of the junction unmatched. Germline V gene data show CDR1 as SGDLS and CDR2 as YYNGEE. This CDR3 spans 16 amino acids. The CDR3 sequence: CASSGQGTSGVDTQYF. The CDR3 DNA follows: TGTGCCAGCAGCGGCCAAGGGACTAGCGGGGTAGATACGCAGTATTTT.

The J gene is TRBJ1-5, the V gene TRBV7-8; D call uncertain. The CDR3 runs to 17 residues. V lost 5 bases and J lost 0, with 17 bases in between. Germline CDR1 and CDR2: SGHVS and FQNEAQ. As DNA, the CDR3 is TGTGCCAGCAGCCTAGAGGGAGATTTAAATAGCAATCAGCCCCAGCATTTT. Translated: CASSLEGDLNSNQPQHF.

This rearrangement joins TRBV7-2 to TRBJ2-2; D not resolved. Trimming took off 4 bases at V and 2 bases at J, with 14 bases between the two ends. This CDR3 spans 16 amino acids. Germline CDR1 and CDR2: SGHTA and FQGNSA. The CDR3 DNA reads as TGTGCCAGCAGCTATCAGGCCACGGCCAACACCGGGGAGCTGTTTTTT. This sequence encodes CASSYQATANTGELFF.

The chain joins TRBV5-1 to TRBJ1-2; D uncertain. The CDR3 loop spans 14 amino acids. CDR1 is SGHRS, CDR2 YFSETQ, per germline. Trimming took off 5 bases at V and 8 bases at J, with 19 bases between the two ends. The CDR3 DNA reads as TGCGCCAGCAGACCCGACAAGGACTCCGTGGGCTACACCTTC. It is translated as CASRPDKDSVGYTF. The full variable domain, its missing parts supplied by reference TRBV5-1 and TRBJ1-2, is KAGVTQTPRYLIKTRGQQVTLSCSPISGHRSVSWYQQTPGQGLQFLFEYFSETQRNKGNFPGRFSGRQFSNSRSEMNVSTLELGDSALYLCASRPDKDSVGYTFGSGTRLTVV.

This clone was counted once. The chain combines TRBV5-1 with TRBJ2-7; TRBD1 matches at 7 bases. J was trimmed by 6 bases and V by 3 bases; bases with no gene match: 9. CDR1 and CDR2 (germline): SGHRS, YFSETQ. This CDR3 region has 14 residues. The CDR3, as DNA: TGCGCCAGCAGCTCCGGGACAGCGACTCGCGAGCAGTACTTC. It translates to CASSSGTATREQYF.

The chain links TRBV4-3 to TRBJ2-5; perhaps TRBD2 as D (5 bases). The better agreement between TRBJ2-7 and the DNA end casts doubt on the J call. Germline V gives CDR1 LGHNA, CDR2 YSLEER. The CDR3 contains 16 residues. CDR3 in amino acids: CASSQGGRAGSYEQYF. Here the CDR3 DNA reads TGCGCCAGCAGCCAAGGAGGGCGGGCGGGCTCCTACGAGCAGTACTTC.

There are a few counts of this clone. The chain recombines TRBV4-3 with TRBJ2-2; perhaps TRBD1 as D (6 bases). Germline assignment: CDR1 LGHNA and CDR2 YSLEER. The CDR3 has 16 amino acids. V gave up 0 bases and J gave up 5 bases, with 13 bases separating them. The CDR3: CASSQDRLRGTGELFF. The CDR3 DNA is TGCGCCAGCAGCCAAGATCGGCTCAGGGGAACCGGGGAGCTGTTTTTT.

This clone was recorded only once. The rearrangement links TRBV14 to TRBJ1-3, with a tentative D call TRBD1 (5 bases). V lost 6 bases and J 0 bases, leaving 9 bases between the germline ends. The CDR3 contains 14 residues. Germline V gene data show CDR1 as SGHDN and CDR2 as FVKESK. The CDR3 region is CASRPGGSGNTIYF. Written as DNA, the CDR3 is TGTGCCAGCAGACCCGGGGGCTCTGGAAACACCATATATTTT.

This clone occurred a few times. The chain carries TRBV5-1 and TRBJ2-3; 8 positions agree with TRBD1. The CDR3 is 16 residues long. The germline CDR1 and CDR2 sequences are SGHRS and YFSETQ. J gave up 0 bases and V 2 bases, and 5 bases lay outside the gene matches. CDR3 in amino acids: CASSFDRGSSTDTQYF. DNA for the CDR3: TGCGCCAGCAGCTTCGACAGGGGCTCTAGCACAGATACGCAGTATTTT. Complete variable domain (other parts from reference TRBV5-1 and TRBJ2-3): KAGVTQTPRYLIKTRGQQVTLSCSPISGHRSVSWYQQTPGQGLQFLFEYFSETQRNKGNFPGRFSGRQFSNSRSEMNVSTLELGDSALYLCASSFDRGSSTDTQYFGPGTRLTVL.

The J gene is TRBJ1-2, the V gene TRBV5-1, with 8 bases that match TRBD1. This CDR3 has 13 amino acids. J gave up 4 bases and V 5 bases, and 4 bases lay outside the gene matches. In germline, CDR1 is SGHRS, CDR2 YFSETQ. CDR3: CASRSTGGYGYTF. For the CDR3, the DNA is TGCGCCAGCAGGTCAACAGGGGGCTATGGCTACACCTTC.

This clone showed up just once. The chain links TRBV29-1 to TRBJ1-2; D is uncertain. Germline loops: CDR1 SQVTM, CDR2 ANQGSEA. Trimming shortened V by 1 base and J by 4 bases, and 7 bases separated the two germline ends. There are 12 residues in the CDR3. The CDR3 nucleotides read TGCAGCGTTGAAGGCAGTCCCTATGGCTACACCTTC. This gives the protein CSVEGSPYGYTF.

The gene calls are TRBV7-2 and TRBJ2-5; D might be TRBD2 (5 bases). The V end was cut by 6 bases, the J end by 0 bases, with 8 bases between. Germline assignment: CDR1 SGHTA and CDR2 FQGNSA. The CDR3 is made up of 13 amino acids. The CDR3 sequence: CASRGSDQETQYF. The DNA for the CDR3 is TGTGCCAGCAGGGGGAGCGACCAAGAGACCCAGTACTTC.

This sequence joins TRBV27 and TRBJ2-1; 16 positions agree with TRBD2. The CDR3 runs 18 residues. Germline CDR1 is MNHEY and CDR2 is SMNVEV (reference sequence). Unmatched junction bases numbered 10, after V lost 5 bases and J lost 6 bases. CDR3 bases: TGTGCCAGCAGTATCCCCGGGACTAGCGGGGGGGCTCTCAATGAGCAGTTCTTC. It translates to CASSIPGTSGGALNEQFF.

This clone has just a few counts. V gene TRBV5-1 combines with J gene TRBJ2-3; no definite D call. This CDR3 contains 15 residues. Deletions cut 2 bases from V and 0 bases from J, with 10 bases between. Germline CDR1 SGHRS, CDR2 YFSETQ. The CDR3 loop reads CASSFGDSSTDTQYF. The CDR3 DNA is TGCGCCAGCAGCTTCGGCGACTCGAGCACAGATACGCAGTATTTT.

The chain combines TRBV6-1 with TRBJ1-1; D is unresolved. The V gene's germline CDR1 is MNHNS and CDR2 SASEGT. The V end lost 6 bases, the J end lost 3 bases, and 11 bases lay between the germline ends. CDR3 size: 13 residues. The CDR3 bases are TGTGCCAGCAGGAGGGAAGTGGACACTGAAGCTTTCTTT. Protein sequence: CASRREVDTEAFF.

Comments on this clone: The junction does not match germline at one end; this may be a read error. This sequence joins TRBV7-7 and TRBJ2-3; 7 bases line up with TRBD2. Germline-derived CDR1 and CDR2 are SSHAT and FNYEAQ (reference sequence). The CDR3 has 15 residues. CDR3 residues: CASSLAAGRADTQYF. The CDR3 nucleotides are TGTGCTAGCAGCTTAGCAGCTGGGAGGGCAGATACGCAGTATTTT. The variable domain in full, completed from reference TRBV7-7 and TRBJ2-3, reads GAGVSQSPRYKVTKRGQDVTLRCDPISSHATLYWYQQALGQGPEFLTYFNYEAQPDKSGLPSDRFSAERPEGSISTLTIQRTEQRDSAMYRCASSLAAGRADTQYFGPGTRLTVL.

V is TRBV7-2 and J is TRBJ1-5; 8 bases fit TRBD1. The V segment lost 6 bases and the J segment 4 bases; nucleotides outside the gene matches: 2. Germline-derived CDR1 and CDR2 are SGHTA and FQGNSA. This CDR3 comprises 13 residues. In nucleotides, the CDR3 is TGTGCCAGCAGACGACAGGGGAATCAGCCCCAGCATTTT. Its translation: CASRRQGNQPQHF.

The chain links TRBV27 to TRBJ2-7; TRBD2 matches at 14 bases. V was clipped by 6 bases and J by 2 bases; unmatched bases: 15. Germline V gene lookup returns CDR1 MNHEY and CDR2 SMNVEV (reference sequence). The CDR3 length is 19 residues. CDR3 DNA sequence: TGTGCCAGCAGCCAACGAGGGACTAGCGGGGGAGCGATCCCCTACGAGCAGTACTTC. Translated, it gives CASSQRGTSGGAIPYEQYF.

As concerns this clone: At one of its ends the junction is not consistent with the germline gene, which may arise from a read error. This chain joins TRBV7-2 and TRBJ2-7, with D maybe TRBD2 (5 bases). The CDR3 is 14 residues long. The germline CDR1 and CDR2 sequences are SGHTA and FQGNSA. DNA of the CDR3: TGTGCCAGCAGCTCACGGGGTAACGCCTATGAGCAGTACTTC. It translates to CASSSRGNAYEQYF.

The genes are TRBV29-1 and TRBJ1-2, with a tentative D call TRBD1 (6 bases). The germline V and J ends were trimmed by 5 bases and 8 bases, with 12 bases remaining between them. CDR3 length: 11 amino acids. The germline V gene encodes CDR1 SQVTM and CDR2 ANQGSEA. The CDR3, as DNA: TGCAGCGTTCGGCAGGGACAAGGCTACACCTTC. Amino acid sequence: CSVRQGQGYTF. Variable domain in full (rest from reference TRBV29-1 and TRBJ1-2): SAVISQKPSRDICQRGTSLTIQCQVDSQVTMMFWYRQQPGQSLTLIATANQGSEATYESGFVIDKFPISRPNLTFSTLTVSNMSPEDSSIYLCSVRQGQGYTFGSGTRLTVV.

This clone was seen more than once but under ten times. The CDR3 loop is CASSGTVMNTEAFF. DNA for the CDR3: TGTGCCAGCAGCGGGACAGTAATGAACACTGAAGCTTTCTTT. The V call is TRBV27, the J call TRBJ1-1; 7 bases line up with TRBD1. The germline CDR1 and CDR2 sequences are MNHEY and SMNVEV (reference sequence). This CDR3 region has 14 residues. V dropped 6 bases and J dropped 0; count of bases not matched to a gene: 4.

This chain links TRBV19 with TRBJ2-7, with 8 bases aligning to TRBD1. J lost 6 bases, V lost 1 base, and 8 bases had no gene match. CDR1 and CDR2 from the germline V gene are LNHDA and SQIVND (reference sequence). There are 15 residues in the CDR3. CDR3 loop: CASSIGQIGTGEQYF. The CDR3 DNA reads as TGTGCCAGTAGTATAGGGCAAATCGGGACAGGCGAGCAGTACTTC.

The chain links TRBV14 to TRBJ1-1, with unresolved D. V was trimmed by 5 bases and J by 3 bases, leaving 4 bases between them. Per germline, CDR1 SGHDN and CDR2 FVKESK. The CDR3 sequence is 11 residues long. This CDR3 reads CASSWHTEAFF. CDR3 nucleotides: TGTGCCAGCAGCTGGCACACTGAAGCTTTCTTT.

This chain joins TRBV7-9 and TRBJ1-1; weak D call: TRBD1 (6 bases). This CDR3 contains 12 residues. CDR1 is SEHNR and CDR2 is FQNEAQ in the germline V gene (reference sequence). Trimming shortened V by 4 bases and J by 7 bases, and 10 bases separated the two germline ends. CDR3: CASSWTVSEAFF. CDR3 in DNA: TGTGCCAGCAGCTGGACAGTTAGTGAAGCTTTCTTT.

The gene calls are TRBV13 and TRBJ2-1; TRBD1 aligns across 10 bases. CDR3 length: 13 amino acids. Germline assignment: CDR1 PRHDT and CDR2 FYEKMQ (reference sequence). With V trimmed by 8 bases and J by 3 bases, 1 base remained unmatched. CDR3 coding DNA: TGTGCCAGCCGGACAGGGGGCTACAATGAGCAGTTCTTC. Encoded protein: CASRTGGYNEQFF.